This T cell receptor beta chain derives from a study of blood T cell repertoires in COVID-19. About the study: Whether acute or convalescent, the COVID-19 samples came from the United States, Italy and Spain. PBMCs, B-cell-depleted T cells, or T cells were the source of the cDNA or gDNA that made up the material.

As handled by the study authors: Amplification of reference gene primers provided the estimated nucleated cell counts. Clones were sequenced by immunoSEQ multiplex PCR, and TCRdb holds only the in-frame ones, with some missing. Clone size and V and J calls were adopted from that table, with D and trimming inferred from the DNA. Of about 130,000 clones listed, over 75% are singletons. The V and J ends lost 5 bases and 7 bases respectively, with 14 bases between them. CDR3 length equals 13 residues. Germline V CDR1 and CDR2: SEHNR, FQNEAQ (reference sequence). The receptor was derived from a woman aged 60-70 years with acute or convalescent COVID-19. The chain carries TRBV7-9 and TRBJ1-2; no clear D. Sequenced: peripheral blood. CDR3: CASSRRDVSGYTF. The DNA of the CDR3 is TGTGCCAGCAGCCGACGGGATGTCTCTGGCTACACCTTC.